The text below deals with one T cell receptor beta chain. This entry belongs to a study of blood T cell repertoires in COVID-19. Clones were read by immunoSEQ multiplex PCR, and TCRdb kept only the in-frame ones, dropping some. The sample lists fewer than 350,000 clones, roughly 90% occurring once. Germline-derived CDR1 and CDR2 are SGHVS and FQNEAQ. V lost 6 bases and J 14 bases, leaving 14 bases between the germline ends. The CDR3 is made up of 11 amino acids. The specimen was peripheral blood. This sequence originates from a man in his forties with acute or convalescent COVID-19. The chain carries TRBV7-8 and TRBJ2-1; perhaps TRBD1 as D (6 bases). CDR3 sequence (DNA): TGTGCCAGCAGGAGAGGACAGATTGAGTTCTTC. Its protein product is CASRRGQIEFF.